This note documents a single T cell receptor (beta chain) sequence. What it binds is not known. Here immunoSEQ multiplex PCR was the method, and the copy in TCRdb shows in-frame clones only, minus some. The table includes more than 15,000 clones, just over 75% detected once. The data stem from a study of immune cell composition in non-small cell lung cancer. At the level of the study: Tumours were mainly lung adenocarcinoma or squamous cell carcinoma.

Normal lung was sampled as far from the tumour as possible, at least 3 cm. The V end was cut by 2 bases, the J end by 6 bases, with 9 bases between. This CDR3 is 12 amino acids long. Per germline, CDR1 SQVTM and CDR2 ANQGSEA. General observations from the study: Clones >0.5% enriched in tumour were rarer in adenocarcinoma (roughly 35%) than squamous (roughly 75%). Overall clonality, unlike maximal tumour-associated clone frequency, did not predict TIL reactivity. Tumour-reactive clones were not shown to match dominant in vivo tumour clones.

These data also featured in a second study, about CD4 T cells in lung cancer.

The rearrangement joins TRBV29-1 to TRBJ2-3; D is uncertain. The sequencing input was non-adjacent lung tissue. The clonotype was recovered from a human donor with non-small cell lung cancer. The CDR3 region has the DNA TGCAGCGTTGAAACCGCTCCCGATACGCAGTATTTT. This sequence encodes CSVETAPDTQYF.